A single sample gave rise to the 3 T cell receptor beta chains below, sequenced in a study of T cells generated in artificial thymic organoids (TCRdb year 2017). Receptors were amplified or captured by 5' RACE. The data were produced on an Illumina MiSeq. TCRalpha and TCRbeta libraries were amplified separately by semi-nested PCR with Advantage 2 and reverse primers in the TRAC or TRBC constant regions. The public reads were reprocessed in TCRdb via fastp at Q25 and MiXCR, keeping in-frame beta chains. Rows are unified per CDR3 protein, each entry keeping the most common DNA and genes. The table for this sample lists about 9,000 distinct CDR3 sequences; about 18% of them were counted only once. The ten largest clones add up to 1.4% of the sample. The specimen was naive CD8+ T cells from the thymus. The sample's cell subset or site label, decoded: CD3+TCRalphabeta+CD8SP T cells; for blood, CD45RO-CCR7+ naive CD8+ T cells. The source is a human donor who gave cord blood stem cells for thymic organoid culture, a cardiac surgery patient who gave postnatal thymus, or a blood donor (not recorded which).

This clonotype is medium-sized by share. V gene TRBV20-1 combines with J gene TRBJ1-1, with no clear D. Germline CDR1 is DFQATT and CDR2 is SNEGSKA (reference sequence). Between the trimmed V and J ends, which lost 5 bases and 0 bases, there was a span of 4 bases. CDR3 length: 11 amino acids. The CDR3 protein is CSAALNTEAFF. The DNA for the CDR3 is TGCAGTGCTGCGCTGAACACTGAAGCTTTCTTT.

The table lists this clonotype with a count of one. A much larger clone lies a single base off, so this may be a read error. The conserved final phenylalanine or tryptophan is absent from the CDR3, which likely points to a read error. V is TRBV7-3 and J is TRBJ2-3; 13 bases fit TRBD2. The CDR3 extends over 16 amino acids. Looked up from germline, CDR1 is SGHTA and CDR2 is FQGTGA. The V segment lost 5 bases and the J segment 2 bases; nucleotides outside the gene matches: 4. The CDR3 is CASSPGLAGATDTQYL. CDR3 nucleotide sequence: TGTGCCAGCAGCCCAGGACTAGCGGGGGCCACAGATACGCAGTATCTT.

CDR3 region: CASSVWDRAQTEAFF. In nucleotides, the CDR3 is TGTGCCAGCAGCGTCTGGGACAGGGCGCAGACTGAAGCTTTCTTT. The chain employs TRBV5-5 and TRBJ1-1; 9 positions agree with TRBD1. This CDR3 has 15 amino acids. The germline gives CDR1 SGHKS, CDR2 YYEKEE (reference sequence). V trimming: 4 bases; J trimming: 5 bases; junction bases outside the gene matches: 9.